A selection of T cell receptor beta chains follows, all from one sample in a study of blood T cell repertoires in COVID-19. The method was immunoSEQ multiplex PCR; TCRdb's version includes in-frame clones alone and lacks a portion of them. Seen here are under 200,000 clones, approximately 79% observed once, and the top ten hold around a fifth. The sample was PBMCs or T cells enriched from blood (not recorded which). The receptors derive from a woman aged 70 to 79 in a cohort exposed to, infected with or recovered from COVID-19 (not recorded which). CDR3s include the opening cysteine and the closing phenylalanine or tryptophan. A D gene is named only where the DNA matches it firmly. Some rows mark clone size as missing; the rest say once, few, many or name a class of expanded clone.

clone size: NA; D gene: TRBD2; CDR3 length: 15; V gene: TRBV20-1; J gene: TRBJ2-1; CDR3 DNA: TGCAGTGCTAGTAGGGACTACCGCGCGGGTAGTGAGCAGTTCTTC; CDR3 protein: CSASRDYRAGSEQFF
clone size: NA; D gene: TRBD1; CDR3 length: 15; V gene: TRBV13; J gene: TRBJ2-1; CDR3 DNA: TGTGCCAGCAGCTTAGGGCGACAGGGTTGGTTTGAGCAGTTCTTC; CDR3 protein: CASSLGRQGWFEQFF
clone size: NA; D gene: NA; CDR3 length: 13; V gene: TRBV5-1; J gene: TRBJ1-6; CDR3 DNA: TGCGCCAGCAGTGGGGAGGGCAATTCACCCCTCCACTTT; CDR3 protein: CASSGEGNSPLHF
clone size: NA; D gene: NA; CDR3 length: 16; V gene: TRBV3-1/TRBV3-2; J gene: TRBJ1-6; CDR3 DNA: TGTGCCAGCAGCCGAACACAAGGGTCGGGGGTTTCACCCCTCCACTTT; CDR3 protein: CASSRTQGSGVSPLHF
clone size: once; D gene: TRBD2; CDR3 length: 19; V gene: TRBV29-1; J gene: TRBJ2-3; CDR3 DNA: TGCAGCGTTGAATCCTGGGGCGGACTAGCGGGAGGGGGCACAGATACGCAGTATTTT; CDR3 protein: CSVESWGGLAGGGTDTQYF
clone size: NA; D gene: NA; CDR3 length: 15; V gene: TRBV7-6; J gene: TRBJ2-7; CDR3 DNA: TGTGCCAGCAGCTTAGGTGTTGGGGAGCCCTACGAGCAGTACTTC; CDR3 protein: CASSLGVGEPYEQYF
clone size: once; D gene: NA; CDR3 length: 13; V gene: TRBV30; J gene: TRBJ1-5; CDR3 DNA: TGTGCCTGGAGTTTCGGGGGGGATCAGCCCCAGCATTTT; CDR3 protein: CAWSFGGDQPQHF
clone size: NA; D gene: TRBD1; CDR3 length: 12; V gene: TRBV12-3/TRBV12-4; J gene: TRBJ2-1; CDR3 DNA: TGTGCCAGCAGTTTTTCCCGACAGGGCAAGTTCTTC; CDR3 protein: CASSFSRQGKFF
clone size: NA; D gene: NA; CDR3 length: 13; V gene: TRBV11-2; J gene: TRBJ2-7; CDR3 DNA: TGTGCCAGCAGCTTTGACAGTACCTACGAGCAGTACTTC; CDR3 protein: CASSFDSTYEQYF
clone size: once; D gene: NA; CDR3 length: 13; V gene: TRBV12-3/TRBV12-4; J gene: TRBJ1-1; CDR3 DNA: TGTGCCAGCAGCCCGAACTGGAACACTGAAGCTTTCTTT; CDR3 protein: CASSPNWNTEAFF
clone size: NA; D gene: NA; CDR3 length: 16; V gene: TRBV6-2/TRBV6-3; J gene: TRBJ2-6; CDR3 DNA: TGTGCCAGCAGTGCCCCGGGGATCGCTGGGGCCAACGTCCTGACTTTC; CDR3 protein: CASSAPGIAGANVLTF
clone size: NA; D gene: TRBD1; CDR3 length: 20; V gene: TRBV7-6; J gene: TRBJ1-4; CDR3 DNA: TGTGCCAGCAGCCCAGCCACGCCTCGGGGGATAAACAGGGGTAATGAAAAACTGTTTTTT; CDR3 protein: CASSPATPRGINRGNEKLFF
clone size: NA; D gene: TRBD1; CDR3 length: 13; V gene: TRBV4-2; J gene: TRBJ1-4; CDR3 DNA: TGTGCCAGCAGCAATCACAGGGGTGAAAAACTGTTTTTT; CDR3 protein: CASSNHRGEKLFF
clone size: NA; D gene: NA; CDR3 length: 15; V gene: TRBV7-8; J gene: TRBJ1-5; CDR3 DNA: TGTGCCAGCAGCTTACCTGGGCAGTCGGCGAGGCCCCAGCATTTT; CDR3 protein: CASSLPGQSARPQHF
clone size: NA; D gene: NA; CDR3 length: 12; V gene: TRBV6-1; J gene: TRBJ1-2; CDR3 DNA: TGTGCCAGCAGTGAGGGCTCGTATGGCTACACCTTC; CDR3 protein: CASSEGSYGYTF
clone size: NA; D gene: TRBD1; CDR3 length: 15; V gene: TRBV28; J gene: TRBJ2-5; CDR3 DNA: TGTGCCAGCAGTTTGGCCGGGACAGGGGGCGAGACCCAGTACTTC; CDR3 protein: CASSLAGTGGETQYF
clone size: NA; D gene: TRBD2; CDR3 length: 13; V gene: TRBV5-1; J gene: TRBJ2-1; CDR3 DNA: TGCGCCAGCGGACTAGCGGCCTACAATGAGCAGTTCTTC; CDR3 protein: CASGLAAYNEQFF
clone size: NA; D gene: TRBD1; CDR3 length: 17; V gene: TRBV11-3; J gene: TRBJ1-3; CDR3 DNA: TGTGCCAGCAGCTTCGCCGGGACAGGGGCCTCTGGAAACACCATATATTTT; CDR3 protein: CASSFAGTGASGNTIYF
clone size: NA; D gene: TRBD2; CDR3 length: 17; V gene: TRBV18; J gene: TRBJ2-2; CDR3 DNA: TGTGCCAGCTCACCAACATTAGCGGGAGGGCCGTCCGGGGAGCTGTTTTTT; CDR3 protein: CASSPTLAGGPSGELFF
clone size: few; D gene: NA; CDR3 length: 18; V gene: TRBV7-2; J gene: TRBJ2-1; CDR3 DNA: TGTGCCAGCAGCCCTCAGCAACTAGCCGCCAGCTCCTACAATGAGCAGTTCTTC; CDR3 protein: CASSPQQLAASSYNEQFF
clone size: few; D gene: TRBD1; CDR3 length: 18; V gene: TRBV7-9; J gene: TRBJ1-4; CDR3 DNA: TGTGCCAGCAGCTTAATATTGGGGACAGGGGCCCTTGATGAAAAACTGTTTTTT; CDR3 protein: CASSLILGTGALDEKLFF
clone size: NA; D gene: TRBD1; CDR3 length: 16; V gene: TRBV7-6; J gene: TRBJ2-2; CDR3 DNA: TGTGCCAGCAGCGCTAGGGACAGGCTATACACCGGGGAGCTGTTTTTT; CDR3 protein: CASSARDRLYTGELFF
clone size: once; D gene: TRBD2; CDR3 length: 16; V gene: TRBV4-1; J gene: TRBJ2-7; CDR3 DNA: TGCGCCAGCAGCCGAGGGACTAGCGGGAGCAGGTACGAGCAGTACTTC; CDR3 protein: CASSRGTSGSRYEQYF
clone size: NA; D gene: TRBD1; CDR3 length: 15; V gene: TRBV2; J gene: TRBJ2-1; CDR3 DNA: TGTGCCAGCAGGGGAGGGACAGGGATCTACAATGAGCAGTTCTTC; CDR3 protein: CASRGGTGIYNEQFF
clone size: NA; D gene: NA; CDR3 length: 13; V gene: TRBV13; J gene: TRBJ1-2; CDR3 DNA: TGTGCCAGCAGCCAACAGGGCCACTATGGCTACACCTTC; CDR3 protein: CASSQQGHYGYTF
clone size: NA; D gene: NA; CDR3 length: 18; V gene: TRBV10-2; J gene: TRBJ2-7; CDR3 DNA: TGCGCCAGCAGTGAGTATGGGGTAGGGGGATATAACCCCTACGAGCAGTACTTC; CDR3 protein: CASSEYGVGGYNPYEQYF
clone size: NA; D gene: NA; CDR3 length: 14; V gene: TRBV19; J gene: TRBJ1-1; CDR3 DNA: TGTGCCAGTACCCGACGCAGGGGGAACACTGAAGCTTTCTTT; CDR3 protein: CASTRRRGNTEAFF
clone size: NA; D gene: NA; CDR3 length: 12; V gene: TRBV2; J gene: TRBJ1-4; CDR3 DNA: TGTGCCAGCACAGGAGGGTACGAAAAACTGTTTTTT; CDR3 protein: CASTGGYEKLFF
clone size: NA; D gene: NA; CDR3 length: 17; V gene: TRBV30; J gene: TRBJ1-5; CDR3 DNA: TGTGCCTGGAGTGCACAGGCTGGTTGGATGAGCAATCAGCCCCAGCATTTT; CDR3 protein: CAWSAQAGWMSNQPQHF
clone size: NA; D gene: NA; CDR3 length: 14; V gene: TRBV30; J gene: TRBJ2-3; CDR3 DNA: TGTGCCTGGAGTTTAGGGATGGGGGGAGATACGCAGTATTTT; CDR3 protein: CAWSLGMGGDTQYF
clone size: NA; D gene: TRBD1; CDR3 length: 15; V gene: TRBV18; J gene: TRBJ1-4; CDR3 DNA: TGTGCCAGCTCACCACCGGGACAGGACGGTGAAAAACTGTTTTTT; CDR3 protein: CASSPPGQDGEKLFF
clone size: NA; D gene: NA; CDR3 length: 13; V gene: TRBV12-3/TRBV12-4; J gene: TRBJ1-2; CDR3 DNA: TGTGCCAGCAGGCGAAGGGAGGACTATGGCTACACCTTC; CDR3 protein: CASRRREDYGYTF
clone size: NA; D gene: TRBD1; CDR3 length: 15; V gene: TRBV5-1; J gene: TRBJ2-5; CDR3 DNA: TGCGCCAGCAGCCTACTAGGGACAGTACAAGAGACCCAGTACTTC; CDR3 protein: CASSLLGTVQETQYF
clone size: NA; D gene: TRBD2; CDR3 length: 16; V gene: TRBV12-5; J gene: TRBJ2-1; CDR3 DNA: TGTGCTAGTGGTTTGTACCTAGCGGGACTCTACAATGAGCAGTTCTTC; CDR3 protein: CASGLYLAGLYNEQFF
clone size: NA; D gene: TRBD2; CDR3 length: 15; V gene: TRBV4-1; J gene: TRBJ2-5; CDR3 DNA: TGCGCCAGCAGTCTTAGCGGGAGCCAACAAGAGACCCAGTACTTC; CDR3 protein: CASSLSGSQQETQYF
clone size: NA; D gene: TRBD1; CDR3 length: 15; V gene: TRBV7-2; J gene: TRBJ1-2; CDR3 DNA: TGTGCCAGCAGCTTAGCCGGGACAGCTAACTATGGCTACACCTTC; CDR3 protein: CASSLAGTANYGYTF
clone size: NA; D gene: NA; CDR3 length: 13; V gene: TRBV10-3; J gene: TRBJ2-1; CDR3 DNA: TGTGCCACCAGCCTAGCTTCTCACAATGAGCAGTTCTTC; CDR3 protein: CATSLASHNEQFF
clone size: NA; D gene: NA; CDR3 length: 17; V gene: TRBV23-1; J gene: TRBJ2-4; CDR3 DNA: TGCGCCAGCAGTCGAGAACTTCTTTTCGGGGCCAAAAACATTCAGTACTTC; CDR3 protein: CASSRELLFGAKNIQYF
clone size: NA; D gene: NA; CDR3 length: 14; V gene: TRBV3-1/TRBV3-2; J gene: TRBJ1-2; CDR3 DNA: TGTGCCAGCAGCCAAGTCGGGGTATCGGGTGGCTACACCTTC; CDR3 protein: CASSQVGVSGGYTF
clone size: NA; D gene: TRBD1; CDR3 length: 17; V gene: TRBV9; J gene: TRBJ1-2; CDR3 DNA: TGTGCCAGCAGCGTAGGGACAGGATGGGGACAAGGGTATGGCTACACCTTC; CDR3 protein: CASSVGTGWGQGYGYTF
clone size: NA; D gene: NA; CDR3 length: 14; V gene: TRBV7-2; J gene: TRBJ1-3; CDR3 DNA: TGTGCCAGCAGCTTAGTGCGCTCTGGAAACACCATATATTTT; CDR3 protein: CASSLVRSGNTIYF
clone size: NA; D gene: NA; CDR3 length: 16; V gene: TRBV3-1/TRBV3-2; J gene: TRBJ2-7; CDR3 DNA: TGTGCCAGCAGCCAGTGGGCTAGCGCTATCTCCTACGAGCAGTACTTC; CDR3 protein: CASSQWASAISYEQYF
clone size: NA; D gene: NA; CDR3 length: 14; V gene: TRBV7-9; J gene: TRBJ1-2; CDR3 DNA: TGTGCCAGCAGCCCCCAGGGAAGGGGCTATGGCTACACCTTC; CDR3 protein: CASSPQGRGYGYTF